A single sample gave rise to the 3 T cell receptor beta chains below, sequenced in a study of molecular identifiers for immune sequencing clone quantification. TCRdb redid the calling of the PCR reads with MiXCR, one entry per CDR3 protein. Among about 63,000 distinct CDR3 sequences listed, 15% to 20% were seen once. Material for sequencing was naive CD8+ T cells from blood, with Jurkat cell RNA spiked in. As for subset: FACS-sorted CD8+CD4-CCR7+CD45RA+ naive T cells. These receptors were collected from a human donor in good health. Some libraries in this study had Jurkat cell RNA spiked in.

In its sample, this clonotype ranks as medium-sized (0.01 to 0.1%). CDR3 protein: CASSSTGKSNYGYTF. The CDR3 nucleotides are TGTGCCAGCAGCTCAACAGGAAAAAGCAACTATGGCTACACCTTC. The gene calls are TRBV7-2 and TRBJ1-2; TRBD1 is a possible D gene (5 bases). The V gene lost 4 bases and the J gene lost 2 bases, with 14 bases spanning the gap. Germline CDR1 reads SGHTA; CDR2 reads FQGNSA. The CDR3 spans 15 residues.

This clonotype has a count of ten or more. This rearrangement joins TRBV10-1 to TRBJ2-5, with 8 bases identical to TRBD2. The V gene's germline CDR1 is WNHNN and CDR2 SYGVQD (reference sequence). V was pared by 4 bases and J by 3 bases, with 10 bases of the junction left unmatched. CDR3 length: 16 residues. The CDR3 loop reads CASSGAGLAEKETQYF. The CDR3 DNA is TGCGCCAGCAGTGGGGCCGGACTAGCTGAGAAAGAGACCCAGTACTTC.

In regard to this clonotype: A much larger clone sits a single nucleotide away, making a read error possible. The chain uses TRBV7-6 and TRBJ2-5; D may be TRBD2 (6 bases). The germline V and J ends were trimmed by 5 bases and 1 base, with 14 bases remaining between them. CDR3 length: 15 residues. The germline V gene has CDR1 SGHVS and CDR2 FNYEAQ. The CDR3 loop reads CASSLASESQETQYF. The CDR3 nucleotides read TGTGCCAGCAGCCTCGCTAGCGAATCCCAAGAGACCCAGTACTTC.